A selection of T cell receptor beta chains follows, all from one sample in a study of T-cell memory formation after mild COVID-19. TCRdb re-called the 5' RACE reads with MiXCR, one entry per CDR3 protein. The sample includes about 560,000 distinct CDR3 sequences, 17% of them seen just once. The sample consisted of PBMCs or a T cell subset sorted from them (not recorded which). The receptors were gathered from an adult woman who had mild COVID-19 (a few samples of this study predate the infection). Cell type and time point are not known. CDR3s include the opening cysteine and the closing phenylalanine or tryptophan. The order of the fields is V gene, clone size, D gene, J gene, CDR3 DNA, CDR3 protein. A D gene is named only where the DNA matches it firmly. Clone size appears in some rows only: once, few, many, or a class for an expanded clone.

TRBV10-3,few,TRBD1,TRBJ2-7,TGTGCCATCAGTGAGTCGAGACAGGGGGCGGACGAGCAGTACTTC,CAISESRQGADEQYF
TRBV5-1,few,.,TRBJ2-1,TGCGCCAGCAGCACAAGAAATACAGACGAGCAGTTCTTC,CASSTRNTDEQFF
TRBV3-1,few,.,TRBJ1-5,TGTGCCAGCAGCCCCCAGAGAGGGATTCAGCCCCAGCATTTT,CASSPQRGIQPQHF
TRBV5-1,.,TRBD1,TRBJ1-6,TGCGCCAGCAGCTTGGTGGGACAGAGCTATAATTCACCCCTCCACTTT,CASSLVGQSYNSPLHF
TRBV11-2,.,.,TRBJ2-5,TGTGCCAGCAGCCAGAGCGCTCGGGAGACCCAGTACTTC,CASSQSARETQYF
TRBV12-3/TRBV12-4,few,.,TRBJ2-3,TGTGCCAGCAGAAGGGTTAGCACAGATACGCAGTATTTT,CASRRVSTDTQYF
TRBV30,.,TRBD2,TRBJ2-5,TGTGCCTGGATGCGGACTAGCGGGGGAGAGACCCAGTACTTC,CAWMRTSGGETQYF
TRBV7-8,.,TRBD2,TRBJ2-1,TGTGCCAGCCGCCTAGGGCGGGGGGGCCGGTCCTACAATGAGCAGTTCTTC,CASRLGRGGRSYNEQFF
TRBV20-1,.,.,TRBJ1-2,TGCAGAGCAGGCTATGGCTACACCTTC,CRAGYGYTF
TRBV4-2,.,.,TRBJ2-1,TGTGCCAGCAGCCAGTGGGTCACCAGCGATGAGCAGTTCTTC,CASSQWVTSDEQFF
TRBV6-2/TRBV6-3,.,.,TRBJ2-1,TGTGCCAGCAGTTACGGGGCAGGGTGGGATGAGCAGTTCTTC,CASSYGAGWDEQFF
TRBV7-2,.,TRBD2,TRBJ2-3,TGTGCCAGCGGCAAGACTAGCGCTACGCAGTATTTT,CASGKTSATQYF
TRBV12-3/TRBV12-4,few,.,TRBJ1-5,TGTGCCAGCAGTTTAAGGCGCGGGAATAACAATCAGCCCCAGCATTTT,CASSLRRGNNNQPQHF
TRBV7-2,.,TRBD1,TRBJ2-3,TGTGCCAGCAGCTTAGCGGGACAGTACAACACAGATACGCAGTATTTT,CASSLAGQYNTDTQYF
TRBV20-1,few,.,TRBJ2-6,TGCAGTGCTAGTCGGGAAGTGATGGGGGAACACTCTGGGGCCAACGTCCTGACTTTC,CSASREVMGEHSGANVLTF
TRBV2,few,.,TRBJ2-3,TGTGCCAGCAGACCACACGACCCCTATAGCACAGATACGCAGTATTTT,CASRPHDPYSTDTQYF
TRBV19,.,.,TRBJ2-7,TGTGCCAGTAGTTGGATCGGGAGCGGGTCCTACGAGCAGTACTTC,CASSWIGSGSYEQYF
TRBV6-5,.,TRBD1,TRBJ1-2,TGTGCCAGCAGTTACGCCCTGGGACAGCTTAACTATGGCTACACCTTC,CASSYALGQLNYGYTF
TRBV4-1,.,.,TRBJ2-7,TGCGCCAGCAGCCCCAGCCAGGGGTTCTACGAGCAGTACTTC,CASSPSQGFYEQYF
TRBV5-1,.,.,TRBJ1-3,TGCGCCAGCAGCTTGGTGCCACTGAGGGATGGAAACACCATATATTTT,CASSLVPLRDGNTIYF
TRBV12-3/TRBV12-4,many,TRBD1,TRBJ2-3,TGTGCCAGCAGTCGGGACAGGGGCCAAGATACGCAGTATTTT,CASSRDRGQDTQYF
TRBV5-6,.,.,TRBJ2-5,TGTGCCAGCAATTCGGGACCCGCTCTAGAGACCCAGTACTTC,CASNSGPALETQYF
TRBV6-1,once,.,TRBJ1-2,TGTGCCAGCAGTCGGGGCCGACTCCCAAACTTC,CASSRGRLPNF
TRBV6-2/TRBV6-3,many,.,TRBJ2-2,TGTGCCAGCAGTGGGTTTGGCGGGGAGCTGTTTTTT,CASSGFGGELFF
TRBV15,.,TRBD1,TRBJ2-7,TGTGCCACCAGCACGCCGGGACAGACGTACGAGCAGTACTTC,CATSTPGQTYEQYF
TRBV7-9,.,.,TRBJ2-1,TGTGCCAGCAGCTTAGACCAGAATGAGCAGTTCTTC,CASSLDQNEQFF
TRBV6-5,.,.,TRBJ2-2,TGTGCCAGCAGACAGGGTTACGCCGGGGAGCTGTTTTTT,CASRQGYAGELFF
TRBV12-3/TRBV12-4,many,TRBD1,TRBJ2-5,TGTGCCAGCAGTGGCAGGGGGCTCTGGGTGACCCAGTACTTC,CASSGRGLWVTQYF
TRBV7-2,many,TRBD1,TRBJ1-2,TGTGCCAGCAGCTTAGTATCCCCGACAGGGGACGGCTACACCTTC,CASSLVSPTGDGYTF
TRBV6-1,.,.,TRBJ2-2,TGTGCCAGCAGGCAAGAGGGCAGCCCGGTATTCGAGCTGTTTTTT,CASRQEGSPVFELFF
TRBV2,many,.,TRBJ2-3,TGTGCCAGCAGCTGGAACACAGATACGCAGTATTTT,CASSWNTDTQYF
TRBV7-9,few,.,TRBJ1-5,TGTGCCAGCAGCTTAGCGTATAGCAATCAGCCCCAGCATTTT,CASSLAYSNQPQHF
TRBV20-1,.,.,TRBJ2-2,TGCAGTGCCAGGACAAACAGGGACCTCACCGGGGAGCTGTTTTTT,CSARTNRDLTGELFF